This TCR beta chain is drawn from a study of post-analysis software for immune sequencing data. The overall study: Patients had relapsing-remitting, secondary progressive or progressive-relapsing multiple sclerosis; some lacked subtype. Findings and limits, study-wide: Compared against controls, patients with multiple sclerosis displayed significantly lower normalized Chao1 diversity. Samples sharing a preparation batch grouped tightly together when assessed by F measure.

Remarks on this clonotype: What it binds is unknown. A much larger clone differs by one base, so this may be a read error.

Every TCR beta cDNA library bore unique molecular identifiers. Input populations of roughly 1 to 10 million T cells gave rise to roughly 0.5 million cDNA molecules. TCRdb re-analysed the PCR reads in MiXCR, keeping a single row per CDR3 protein. The table shows 250,000 to 300,000 distinct CDR3 sequences, with 30% to 45% occurring only once. This sequence originates from a girl aged 10 to 17 with multiple sclerosis. The sample comprised blood.

The CDR3 is CSARVSGGVGDTQYF. The CDR3 DNA follows: TGCAGTGCTAGAGTTAGCGGGGGGGTCGGGGATACGCAGTATTTT. This rearrangement joins TRBV20-1 to TRBJ2-3; 11 nucleotides line up with TRBD2. Germline assignment: CDR1 DFQATT and CDR2 SNEGSKA (reference sequence). The CDR3 has 15 amino acids. V shed 1 base and J 6 bases; nucleotides not matched to a gene: 6.